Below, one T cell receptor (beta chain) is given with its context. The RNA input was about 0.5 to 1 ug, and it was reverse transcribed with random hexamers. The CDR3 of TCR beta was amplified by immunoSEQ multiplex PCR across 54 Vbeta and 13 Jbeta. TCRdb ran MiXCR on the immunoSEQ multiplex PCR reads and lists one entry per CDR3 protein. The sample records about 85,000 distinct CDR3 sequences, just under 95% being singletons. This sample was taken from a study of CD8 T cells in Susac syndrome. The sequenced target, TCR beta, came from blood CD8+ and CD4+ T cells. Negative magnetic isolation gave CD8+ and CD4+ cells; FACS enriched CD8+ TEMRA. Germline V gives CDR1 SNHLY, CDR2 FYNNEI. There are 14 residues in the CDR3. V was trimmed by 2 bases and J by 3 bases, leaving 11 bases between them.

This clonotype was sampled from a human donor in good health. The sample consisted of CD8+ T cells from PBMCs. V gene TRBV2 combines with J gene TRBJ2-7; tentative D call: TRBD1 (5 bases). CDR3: CASSERQPYYEQYF. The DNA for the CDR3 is TGTGCCAGCAGTGAAAGACAGCCCTACTACGAGCAGTACTTC.